A selection of T cell receptor beta chains follows, all from one sample in a study of blood T cell repertoires in COVID-19. Clones were sequenced by immunoSEQ multiplex PCR, and TCRdb holds only the in-frame ones, with some missing. The sample lists about 150,000 clones, around four fifths occurring once. Sequenced: peripheral blood. The receptors derive from a woman older than 75 with COVID-19, enrolled during active disease. CDR3s include the opening cysteine and the closing phenylalanine or tryptophan. Each record gives: clone size, V gene, J gene, D gene, CDR3 DNA, CDR3 protein. D genes are given only for firm matches. Size values are once, few and many counts, or a class for expanded clones, and some rows have none.

abundance: -
v_gene: TRBV6-5
j_gene: TRBJ2-7
d_gene: -
CDR3nt: TGTGCCAGCAGTTACAGACCGGACAAGAATTACGAGCAGTACTTC
CDR3aa: CASSYRPDKNYEQYF

abundance: -
v_gene: TRBV5-1
j_gene: TRBJ2-5
d_gene: -
CDR3nt: TGCGCCAGCAGCCCTTGGGACAACCAAGAGACCCAGTACTTC
CDR3aa: CASSPWDNQETQYF

abundance: -
v_gene: TRBV5-4
j_gene: TRBJ2-5
d_gene: TRBD2
CDR3nt: TGTGCCAGCAGCTTGGGGCCTAGCGGGGGCCAAGAGACCCAGTACTTC
CDR3aa: CASSLGPSGGQETQYF

abundance: once
v_gene: TRBV2
j_gene: TRBJ1-2
d_gene: TRBD1
CDR3nt: TGTGCCAGCAGTAAGGACAGGGAATATGGCTACACCTTC
CDR3aa: CASSKDREYGYTF

abundance: -
v_gene: TRBV9
j_gene: TRBJ1-2
d_gene: -
CDR3nt: TGTGCCAGCAGCGTCGGACCGGGGGGAGCAGCCCCCTATGGCTACACCTTC
CDR3aa: CASSVGPGGAAPYGYTF

abundance: -
v_gene: TRBV11-2
j_gene: TRBJ2-3
d_gene: TRBD2
CDR3nt: TGTGCCAGCAGCCCTCGTCGGACTAGCGGGAGGACAGATACGCAGTATTTT
CDR3aa: CASSPRRTSGRTDTQYF

abundance: -
v_gene: TRBV7-3
j_gene: TRBJ1-2
d_gene: -
CDR3nt: TGTGCCAGCAGCTTAGGCACACTAGGCTATGGCTACACCTTC
CDR3aa: CASSLGTLGYGYTF

abundance: -
v_gene: TRBV29-1
j_gene: TRBJ2-7
d_gene: -
CDR3nt: TGCAGCGTTGCAGGCCCCTACGAGCAGTACTTC
CDR3aa: CSVAGPYEQYF

abundance: -
v_gene: TRBV19
j_gene: TRBJ2-1
d_gene: -
CDR3nt: TGTGCCAGTAGTCCCTTGGGGGCCGGGCCCAATGAGCAGTTCTTC
CDR3aa: CASSPLGAGPNEQFF

abundance: -
v_gene: TRBV4-1
j_gene: TRBJ1-6
d_gene: -
CDR3nt: TGCGCCAGCAGCCATCCCGGGGGATCGGTTAATTCACCCCTCCACTTT
CDR3aa: CASSHPGGSVNSPLHF

abundance: once
v_gene: TRBV11-2
j_gene: TRBJ2-7
d_gene: TRBD2
CDR3nt: TGTGCCAGCAGCTTAAATGTTTGGGGGGAGGGGTACGAGCAGTACTTC
CDR3aa: CASSLNVWGEGYEQYF

abundance: -
v_gene: TRBV2
j_gene: TRBJ2-1
d_gene: -
CDR3nt: TGTGCCAGCAGGGAGGGATTTGAGCAGTTCTTC
CDR3aa: CASREGFEQFF

abundance: -
v_gene: TRBV3-1/TRBV3-2
j_gene: TRBJ2-5
d_gene: -
CDR3nt: TGTGCCAGCAGCCTCCGGGCCGGGAACCAGTACTTC
CDR3aa: CASSLRAGNQYF

abundance: -
v_gene: TRBV27
j_gene: TRBJ1-6
d_gene: -
CDR3nt: TGTGCCAGCAGTTCCATTAATTCACCCCTCCACTTT
CDR3aa: CASSSINSPLHF

abundance: -
v_gene: TRBV3-1/TRBV3-2
j_gene: TRBJ2-1
d_gene: TRBD1
CDR3nt: TGTGCCAGCAGCCAGCCCCTCCGGGACAGCTACAATGAGCAGTTCTTC
CDR3aa: CASSQPLRDSYNEQFF

abundance: -
v_gene: TRBV2
j_gene: TRBJ1-5
d_gene: TRBD1
CDR3nt: TGTGCCAGCAGTGCCCCAGGGGGCGGCAGGAATCAGCCCCAGCATTTT
CDR3aa: CASSAPGGGRNQPQHF

abundance: -
v_gene: TRBV5-1
j_gene: TRBJ2-5
d_gene: -
CDR3nt: TGCGCCAGCAGGGGCCCTCCCGAAGAGACCCAGTACTTC
CDR3aa: CASRGPPEETQYF

abundance: -
v_gene: TRBV7-9
j_gene: TRBJ1-3
d_gene: TRBD1
CDR3nt: TGTGCCAGCAGCTCAGGACAGGGGCTAAGCTCTGGAAACACCATATATTTT
CDR3aa: CASSSGQGLSSGNTIYF

abundance: once
v_gene: TRBV4-1
j_gene: TRBJ1-3
d_gene: -
CDR3nt: TGCGCCAGCAGCCAAGACGGGACTCGAAACACCATATATTTT
CDR3aa: CASSQDGTRNTIYF

abundance: once
v_gene: TRBV2
j_gene: TRBJ2-2
d_gene: -
CDR3nt: TGTGCCAACTCACGATTAGAGAACACCGGGGAGCTGTTTTTT
CDR3aa: CANSRLENTGELFF

abundance: -
v_gene: TRBV6-5
j_gene: TRBJ2-5
d_gene: TRBD2
CDR3nt: TGTGCCAGCACCCTGTCGGGGGGACAAGAGACCCAGTACTTC
CDR3aa: CASTLSGGQETQYF

abundance: -
v_gene: TRBV6-5
j_gene: TRBJ1-5
d_gene: -
CDR3nt: TGTGCCAGCGGAAACAGGCCGGGTGGCAATCAGCCCCAGCATTTT
CDR3aa: CASGNRPGGNQPQHF

abundance: -
v_gene: TRBV12-3/TRBV12-4
j_gene: TRBJ2-2
d_gene: -
CDR3nt: TGTGCCAGCAACGTACAGGGATCGGGGGAGCTGTTTTTT
CDR3aa: CASNVQGSGELFF

abundance: few
v_gene: TRBV5-1
j_gene: TRBJ2-3
d_gene: -
CDR3nt: TGCGCCAGCAGCTCGGGGACAGATACGCAGTATTTT
CDR3aa: CASSSGTDTQYF

abundance: -
v_gene: TRBV4-1
j_gene: TRBJ1-2
d_gene: -
CDR3nt: TGCGCCAGCAGCCAAGACCGGGAAGGGAGCTATGGCTACACCTTC
CDR3aa: CASSQDREGSYGYTF

abundance: few
v_gene: TRBV12-3/TRBV12-4
j_gene: TRBJ1-2
d_gene: -
CDR3nt: TGTGCCAGCAGTCGGGACACCCTGGGCGGCTACACCTTC
CDR3aa: CASSRDTLGGYTF

abundance: -
v_gene: TRBV29-1
j_gene: TRBJ1-1
d_gene: TRBD1
CDR3nt: TGCAGCGTTGAAAGGCAGGGGGGCACTGAAGCTTTCTTT
CDR3aa: CSVERQGGTEAFF

abundance: -
v_gene: TRBV5-1
j_gene: TRBJ1-3
d_gene: -
CDR3nt: TGCGCCAGCAGCTACGGGACTCCTGGCTCTGGAAACACCATATATTTT
CDR3aa: CASSYGTPGSGNTIYF

abundance: few
v_gene: TRBV28
j_gene: TRBJ1-2
d_gene: TRBD1
CDR3nt: TGTGCCAGCAGTTTTGTGGTCGGAGGGGGCCAGGGCTACACCTTC
CDR3aa: CASSFVVGGGQGYTF

abundance: -
v_gene: TRBV15
j_gene: TRBJ2-1
d_gene: -
CDR3nt: TGTGCCACCAGCAGGGAAGGGCAGCGGTTGAGCTCCTACAATGAGCAGTTCTTC
CDR3aa: CATSREGQRLSSYNEQFF

abundance: -
v_gene: TRBV5-1
j_gene: TRBJ1-3
d_gene: TRBD1
CDR3nt: TGCGCCAGCAGCCTGACAGGGGGTGACTCTGGAAACACCATATATTTT
CDR3aa: CASSLTGGDSGNTIYF

abundance: once
v_gene: TRBV5-1
j_gene: TRBJ2-1
d_gene: -
CDR3nt: TGCGCCAGCAGCTTGGGAACAGGGTTGGGTGATGAGCAGTTCTTC
CDR3aa: CASSLGTGLGDEQFF

abundance: -
v_gene: TRBV2
j_gene: TRBJ2-7
d_gene: -
CDR3nt: TGTGCCAGCAGTGATGGGCTAGCAGTCTACGAGCAGTACTTC
CDR3aa: CASSDGLAVYEQYF

abundance: -
v_gene: TRBV6-6
j_gene: TRBJ1-4
d_gene: -
CDR3nt: TGTGCCAGCAGTCCGCGGCAGGTAACCCTGGGGAGTGAAAAACTGTTTTTT
CDR3aa: CASSPRQVTLGSEKLFF

abundance: -
v_gene: TRBV18
j_gene: TRBJ1-5
d_gene: TRBD1
CDR3nt: TGTGCCAGCTCCCCCGGGACAGCCAATCAGCCCCAGCATTTT
CDR3aa: CASSPGTANQPQHF

abundance: -
v_gene: TRBV7-2
j_gene: TRBJ2-1
d_gene: -
CDR3nt: TGTGCCAGCAGCTCCAGCGGCTCGAGCTCCTACAATGAGCAGTTCTTC
CDR3aa: CASSSSGSSSYNEQFF

abundance: -
v_gene: TRBV28
j_gene: TRBJ1-5
d_gene: -
CDR3nt: TGTGCCAGCAGGTCACAGGGTAGGAGCAATCAGCCCCAGCATTTT
CDR3aa: CASRSQGRSNQPQHF